This is a list of T cell receptor beta chains from one sample in a study of shared clonotypes between healthy human individuals. The table came from immunoSEQ multiplex PCR; TCRdb's copy has only in-frame clones and leaves some out. The sample consists of approximately 1.4 million clones, 95% to 99% of them appearing once. The sequencing sample was made of naive CD4+ T cells sorted from blood. The source of these receptors is a young man in good health. The CDR3 runs from the conserved cysteine through the conserved F or W. The order of the fields is J gene, V gene, D gene, CDR3 protein, CDR3 DNA. D genes are given only for firm matches.

>TRBJ2-1|TRBV11-2|TRBD2
CASSLRFAGGSGTEQFF
TGTGCCAGCAGCTTACGGTTCGCGGGAGGGTCTGGCACTGAGCAGTTCTTC
>TRBJ1-2|TRBV28|TRBD1
CASGQGYGYTF
TGTGCCTCGGGACAGGGTTATGGCTACACCTTC
>TRBJ1-4|TRBV5-4|TRBD1
CASSLRRQGRNEKLFF
TGTGCCAGCAGCCTACGCCGACAGGGAAGGAATGAAAAACTGTTTTTT
>TRBJ2-7|TRBV7-8|.
CASSLNTDYEQYF
TGTGCCAGCAGCTTAAACACGGACTACGAGCAGTACTTC
>TRBJ2-2|TRBV29-1|TRBD1
CSVGPRRTGSGNGELFF
TGCAGCGTTGGCCCTCGAAGGACAGGGAGTGGGAACGGGGAGCTGTTTTTT
>TRBJ2-2|TRBV10-3|TRBD2
CAISDPDSGIPTGELFF
TGTGCCATCAGTGATCCCGATAGCGGGATCCCCACCGGGGAGCTGTTTTTT
>TRBJ2-4|TRBV7-2|TRBD2
CASLRTSGSGVLAKNIQYF
TGTGCCAGCCTCCGGACTAGCGGGAGTGGGGTACTAGCCAAAAACATTCAGTACTTC
>TRBJ2-7|TRBV30|.
CAWTRIAELSYEQYF
TGTGCCTGGACCAGAATAGCGGAACTATCCTACGAGCAGTACTTC
>TRBJ2-3|TRBV29-1|TRBD2
CSVEGLAGTDTQYF
TGCAGCGTTGAGGGGCTAGCGGGAACAGATACGCAGTATTTT
>TRBJ2-3|TRBV28|TRBD2
CASSLLAGVLPDTQYF
TGTGCCAGCAGTTTATTGGCGGGAGTCCTCCCCGATACGCAGTATTTT